This passage covers 9 T cell receptor beta chains from one sample sequenced in a study of blood T cell repertoires in COVID-19. Clones were sequenced by immunoSEQ multiplex PCR, and TCRdb holds only the in-frame ones, with some missing. The sample records some 170,000 clones, approximately 86% being singletons. Sequencing used peripheral blood. The receptors come from a woman in her 50s with acute or convalescent COVID-19.

V and J are TRBV5-1 and TRBJ2-3; TRBD1 agrees at 7 bases. The CDR3 sequence is 12 residues long. After removal of 3 bases from V and 7 bases from J, the junction contained 2 bases not matched to a gene. CDR1 is SGHRS, CDR2 YFSETQ, per germline. CDR3 sequence: CASSSQGNTQYF. In nucleotides, the CDR3 is TGCGCCAGCAGCTCACAGGGGAATACGCAGTATTTT.

As concerns this clone: At one end, the junction sequence differs from germline, possibly due to a read error. The rearrangement links TRBV7-2 to TRBJ2-7, with 14 positions matching TRBD2. From germline, CDR1 is SGHTA and CDR2 FQGNSA. The CDR3 is 14 residues long. The CDR3 DNA follows: TGTGCCAGCAGCCGCGGACTAGCGGGAGGAGGTGGGGACTTC. This sequence encodes CASSRGLAGGGGDF.

The chain uses TRBV3-1 (or the pseudogene TRBV3-2) and TRBJ1-1, with TRBD1 matching 9 bases. Germline V CDR1 and CDR2: LGHDT, YNNKEL (reference sequence). V dropped 1 base and J dropped 4; count of bases not matched to a gene: 7. CDR3 size: 16 residues. Here the CDR3 reads CASSQARTGVGTEAFF. The CDR3 bases are TGTGCCAGCAGCCAAGCCCGGACAGGGGTCGGCACTGAAGCTTTCTTT.

This clone was picked up a small number of times. This chain uses TRBV10-2 with TRBJ1-4, with D tentatively TRBD1 (6 bases). V lost 8 bases, J lost 8 bases, and 24 bases lay in between. Germline V lookup: CDR1 WSHSY, CDR2 SAAADI. The CDR3 consists of 16 residues. CDR3 bases: TGCGCCAGCGGGAAACAGGGCGCTCCTAATGGGGAAAAACTGTTTTTT. It is translated as CASGKQGAPNGEKLFF.

In DNA form, the CDR3 reads TGTGCCAGCAGTGCAAACAGGGGGGAATCACCCCTCCACTTT. It specifies CASSANRGESPLHF. This chain uses TRBV2 with TRBJ1-6; 8 nucleotides line up with TRBD1. The junction had 6 bases not matched to a gene; V was cut back by 4 bases and J by 10 bases. CDR1 and CDR2 (germline): SNHLY, FYNNEI. This CDR3 is built from 14 residues.

The rearrangement joins TRBV19 to TRBJ2-4, with D perhaps TRBD2 (6 bases). Germline CDR1 LNHDA, CDR2 SQIVND (reference sequence). V was clipped by 2 bases and J by 6 bases, with 14 bases between them. The CDR3 totals 15 residues. The CDR3 DNA reads as TGTGCCAGTAGTATACCCCGGGGGATGGGAAACATTCAGTACTTC. Translated, it gives CASSIPRGMGNIQYF.

The chain combines TRBV20-1 with TRBJ2-1; weak D call: TRBD2 (6 bases). Germline assignment: CDR1 DFQATT and CDR2 SNEGSKA (reference sequence). The ends were cut back, 3 bases at V and 7 bases at J, with 13 bases in the middle. CDR3 size: 13 residues. The CDR3 DNA is TGCAGTGCTAGTTGGCTAGGAGGGAATGAGCAGTTCTTC. Protein product: CSASWLGGNEQFF.

The J gene is TRBJ2-5, the V gene TRBV5-1, with 8 bases fitting TRBD1. Trimming removed 4 bases from V and 2 bases from J; junction bases left unmatched: 10. Germline V gives CDR1 SGHRS, CDR2 YFSETQ. This CDR3 contains 16 residues. CDR3 loop: CASSGQGFPLQETQYF. CDR3 DNA sequence: TGCGCCAGCAGCGGACAGGGTTTCCCCTTACAAGAGACCCAGTACTTC.

V usage is TRBV4-3 and J usage is TRBJ1-6; D unresolved. CDR1 is LGHNA and CDR2 is YSLEER in the germline V gene. This CDR3 has 15 residues. V lost 1 base and J 7 bases, leaving 11 bases between the germline ends. The CDR3 DNA sequence: TGCGCCAGCAGCCAAGCTCTGACGGGAAATTCACCCCTCCACTTT. This encodes CASSQALTGNSPLHF.